The 6 T cell receptor beta chains listed next were all sequenced from one sample in a study of blood T cell repertoires in COVID-19 (dated by TCRdb to 2020 to 2021). Library method: the immunoSEQ multiplex PCR assay. Held by TCRdb, this immuneACCESS table contains in-frame sequences only and omits some clones. Under half of the omission traces to an unresolved V gene where checked; the cause of the rest is unknown. Across this sample there are 90,000 to 150,000 clones, with about 74% seen only once. The top ten constitute 7.9% of the sample. The sequencing sample was made of peripheral blood. The receptors were gathered from a human donor in a cohort sampled during active COVID-19.

The CDR3 region has the DNA TGCGCCAGCAGCCAAGATACCGGGACAGTCTACGAGCAGTACTTC. Translating it yields CASSQDTGTVYEQYF. This sequence joins TRBV4-1 and TRBJ2-7; 7 bases are shared with TRBD1. The germline V gene encodes CDR1 MGHRA and CDR2 YSYEKL. The CDR3 extends over 15 amino acids. The V and J ends lost 0 bases and 3 bases, in that order; junction bases with no gene match: 5.

The sample holds one count of this clone. This chain connects TRBV14 to TRBJ2-7, with D tentatively TRBD2 (5 bases). The V gene lost 1 base and the J gene lost 3 bases, with 13 bases spanning the gap. The CDR3 sequence is 15 residues long. CDR1 is SGHDN and CDR2 is FVKESK in the germline V gene. CDR3 sequence: CASSQGPAGFYEQYF. The DNA for the CDR3 is TGTGCCAGCAGCCAAGGGCCCGCGGGCTTCTACGAGCAGTACTTC.

V usage is TRBV6-4 and J usage is TRBJ2-2, with 9 nucleotides matching TRBD2. J lost 4 bases, V lost 0 bases, and 0 bases had no gene match. The CDR3 extends over 15 amino acids. In germline, CDR1 is MRHNA, CDR2 SNTAGT. The CDR3: CASSDSSGSTGELFF. The DNA of the CDR3 is TGTGCCAGCAGTGACTCTAGCGGGAGCACCGGGGAGCTGTTTTTT.

The gene calls are TRBV5-5 and TRBJ1-1; D uncertain. The V gene's germline CDR1 is SGHKS and CDR2 YYEKEE (reference sequence). Trimming took off 5 bases at V and 6 bases at J, with 20 bases between the two ends. The CDR3 consists of 15 residues. The CDR3 DNA is TGTGCCAGCAGTGTGAACAGCAGAATGGGTCCTGAAGCTTTCTTT. Protein sequence: CASSVNSRMGPEAFF.

In its sample, this clone was seen many times. This chain joins TRBV2 and TRBJ2-7, with D uncertain. Trimming left V 4 bases short and J 5 bases short, with 6 bases between. Germline-derived CDR1 and CDR2 are SNHLY and FYNNEI. The CDR3 has 11 amino acids. As DNA, the CDR3 is TGTGCCAGCAGTGGGCTTCACGAGCAGTACTTC. It is translated as CASSGLHEQYF.

The genes are TRBV5-4 and TRBJ1-1, with D possibly matching TRBD1 (6 bases). V lost 0 bases and J 4 bases, leaving 13 bases between the germline ends. CDR1 and CDR2 (germline): SGHNT, YYREEE (reference sequence). The CDR3 contains 15 residues. CDR3 DNA sequence: TGTGCCAGCAGCTTGGGGGCAACAGGGATCACTGAAGCTTTCTTT. This sequence encodes CASSLGATGITEAFF. The full variable domain, its missing parts supplied by reference TRBV5-4 and TRBJ1-1, is ETGVTQSPTHLIKTRGQQVTLRCSSQSGHNTVSWYQQALGQGPQFIFQYYREEENGRGNFPPRFSGLQFPNYSSELNVNALELDDSALYLCASSLGATGITEAFFGQGTRLTVV.